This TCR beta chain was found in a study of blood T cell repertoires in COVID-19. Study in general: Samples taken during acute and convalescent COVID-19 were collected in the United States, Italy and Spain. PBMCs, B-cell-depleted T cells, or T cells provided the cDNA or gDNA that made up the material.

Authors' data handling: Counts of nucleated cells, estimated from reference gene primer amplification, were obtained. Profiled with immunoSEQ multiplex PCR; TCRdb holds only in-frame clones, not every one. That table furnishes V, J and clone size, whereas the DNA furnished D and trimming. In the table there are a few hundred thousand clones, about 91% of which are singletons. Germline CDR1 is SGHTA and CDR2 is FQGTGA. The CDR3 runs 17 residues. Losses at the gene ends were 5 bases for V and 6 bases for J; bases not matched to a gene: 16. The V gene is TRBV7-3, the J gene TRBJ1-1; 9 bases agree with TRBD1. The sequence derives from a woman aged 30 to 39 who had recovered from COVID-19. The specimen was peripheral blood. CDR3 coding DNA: TGTGCCAGCAGCCAACGGGAATCAGGACAGGGGCGGGCTGAAGCTTTCTTT. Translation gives CASSQRESGQGRAEAFF.